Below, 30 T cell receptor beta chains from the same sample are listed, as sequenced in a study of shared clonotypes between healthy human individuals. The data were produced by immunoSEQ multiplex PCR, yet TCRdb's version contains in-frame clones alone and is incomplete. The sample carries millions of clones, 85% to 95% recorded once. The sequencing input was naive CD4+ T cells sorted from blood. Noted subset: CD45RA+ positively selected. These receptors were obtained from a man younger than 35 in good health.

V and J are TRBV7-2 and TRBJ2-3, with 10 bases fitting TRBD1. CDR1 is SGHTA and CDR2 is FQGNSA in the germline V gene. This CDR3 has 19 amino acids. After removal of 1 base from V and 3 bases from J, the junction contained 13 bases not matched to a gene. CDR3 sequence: CASSLVVGPGQGLTDTQYF. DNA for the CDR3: TGTGCCAGCAGCTTAGTAGTCGGACCGGGACAGGGGCTTACAGATACGCAGTATTTT.

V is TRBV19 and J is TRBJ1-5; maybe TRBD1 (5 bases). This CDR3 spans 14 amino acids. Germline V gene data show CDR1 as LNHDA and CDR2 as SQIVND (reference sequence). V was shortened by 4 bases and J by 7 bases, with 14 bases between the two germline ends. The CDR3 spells CASSKGSSVQPQHF. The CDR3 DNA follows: TGTGCCAGTAGTAAGGGGTCCTCCGTCCAGCCCCAGCATTTT.

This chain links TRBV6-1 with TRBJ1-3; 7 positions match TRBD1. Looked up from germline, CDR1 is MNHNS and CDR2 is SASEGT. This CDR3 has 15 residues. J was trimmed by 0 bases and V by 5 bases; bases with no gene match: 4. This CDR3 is CASSSGGTSGNTIYF. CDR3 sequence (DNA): TGTGCCAGCAGTTCAGGGGGTACCTCTGGAAACACCATATATTTT.

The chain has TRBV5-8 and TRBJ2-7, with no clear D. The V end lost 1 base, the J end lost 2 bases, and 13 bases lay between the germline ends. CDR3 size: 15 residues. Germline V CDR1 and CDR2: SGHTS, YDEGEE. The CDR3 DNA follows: TGTGCCAGCAGCTTGATGCCCAGCCCTCCCTACGAGCAGTACTTC. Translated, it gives CASSLMPSPPYEQYF.

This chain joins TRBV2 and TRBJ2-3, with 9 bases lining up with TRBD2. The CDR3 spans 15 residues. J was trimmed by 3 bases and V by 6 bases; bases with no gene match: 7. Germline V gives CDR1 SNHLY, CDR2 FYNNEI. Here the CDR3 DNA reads TGTGCCAGCAGGAAGAGGACTAGCGAGACAGATACGCAGTATTTT. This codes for CASRKRTSETDTQYF.

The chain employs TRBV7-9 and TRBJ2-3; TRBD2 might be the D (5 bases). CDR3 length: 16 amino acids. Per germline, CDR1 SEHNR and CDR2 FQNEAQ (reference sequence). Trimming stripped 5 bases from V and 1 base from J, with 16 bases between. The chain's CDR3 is CASSVNSGVGTDTQYF. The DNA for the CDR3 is TGTGCCAGCAGCGTCAACTCCGGGGTGGGCACAGATACGCAGTATTTT.

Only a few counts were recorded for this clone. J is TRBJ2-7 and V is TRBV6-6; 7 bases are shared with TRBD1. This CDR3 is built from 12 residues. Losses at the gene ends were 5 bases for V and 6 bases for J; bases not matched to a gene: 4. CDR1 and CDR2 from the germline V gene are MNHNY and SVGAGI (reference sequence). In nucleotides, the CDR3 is TGTGCCAGCAGTGGCACAGGGGCCGAGCAGTACTTC. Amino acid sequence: CASSGTGAEQYF.

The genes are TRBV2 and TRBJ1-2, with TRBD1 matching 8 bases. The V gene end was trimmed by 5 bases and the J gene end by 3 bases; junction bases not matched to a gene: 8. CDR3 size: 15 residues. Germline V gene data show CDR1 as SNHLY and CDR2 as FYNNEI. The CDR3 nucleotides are TGTGCCAGCAGTTATACCGGGACAGGTTACTATGGCTACACCTTC. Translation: CASSYTGTGYYGYTF. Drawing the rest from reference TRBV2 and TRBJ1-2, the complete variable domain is EPEVTQTPSHQVTQMGQEVILRCVPISNHLYFYWYRQILGQKVEFLVSFYNNEISEKSEIFDDQFSVERPDGSNFTLKIRSTKLEDSAMYFCASSYTGTGYYGYTFGSGTRLTVV.

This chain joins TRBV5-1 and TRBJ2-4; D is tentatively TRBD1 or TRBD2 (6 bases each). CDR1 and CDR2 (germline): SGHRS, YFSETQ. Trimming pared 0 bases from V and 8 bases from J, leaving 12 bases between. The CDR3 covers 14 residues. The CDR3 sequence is CASSLDRGRDIQYF. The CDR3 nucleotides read TGCGCCAGCAGCTTGGACCGGGGGCGTGACATTCAGTACTTC.

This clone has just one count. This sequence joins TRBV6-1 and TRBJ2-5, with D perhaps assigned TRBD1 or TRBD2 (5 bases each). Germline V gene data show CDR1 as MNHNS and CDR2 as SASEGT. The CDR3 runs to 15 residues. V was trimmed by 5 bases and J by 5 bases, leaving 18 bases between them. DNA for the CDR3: TGTGCCAGCAGTCCCGGAACGGGACGGTCGGAGACCCAGTACTTC. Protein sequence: CASSPGTGRSETQYF.

The CDR3, as DNA: TGCGCCAGCAGCCAAACTCTCCGGGACAGGGGGCGAGAGACCCAGTACTTC. Translated: CASSQTLRDRGRETQYF. The rearrangement joins TRBV4-1 to TRBJ2-5; 12 bases agree with TRBD1. The CDR3 runs 17 residues. Per the germline V gene, CDR1 is MGHRA and CDR2 is YSYEKL. V lost 2 bases and J lost 4; bases outside the gene matches: 8.

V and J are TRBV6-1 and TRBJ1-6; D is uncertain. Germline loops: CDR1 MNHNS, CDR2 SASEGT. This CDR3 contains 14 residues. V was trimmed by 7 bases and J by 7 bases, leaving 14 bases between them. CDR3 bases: TGTGCCAGCACTATCGACTTAGGGAATTCACCCCTCCACTTT. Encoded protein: CASTIDLGNSPLHF.

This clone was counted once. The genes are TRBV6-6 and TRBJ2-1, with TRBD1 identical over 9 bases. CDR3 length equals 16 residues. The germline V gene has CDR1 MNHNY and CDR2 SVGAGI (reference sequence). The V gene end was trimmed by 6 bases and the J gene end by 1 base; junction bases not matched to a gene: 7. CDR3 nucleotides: TGTGCCAGCAGGGGTAGGACAGGGGTGTCCTACAATGAGCAGTTCTTC. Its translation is CASRGRTGVSYNEQFF.

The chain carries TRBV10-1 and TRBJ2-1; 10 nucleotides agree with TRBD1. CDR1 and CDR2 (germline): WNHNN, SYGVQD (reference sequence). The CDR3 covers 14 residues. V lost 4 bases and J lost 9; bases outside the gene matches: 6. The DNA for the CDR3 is TGCGCCAGCAGTGCCGACAGGGGGCTCGGTGAGCAGTTCTTC. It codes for CASSADRGLGEQFF.

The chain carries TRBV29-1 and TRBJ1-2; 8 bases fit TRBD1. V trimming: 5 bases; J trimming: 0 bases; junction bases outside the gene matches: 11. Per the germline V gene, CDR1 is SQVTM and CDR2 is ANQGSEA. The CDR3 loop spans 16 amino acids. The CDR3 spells CSVPDRATSTNYGYTF. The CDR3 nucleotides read TGCAGCGTTCCGGACAGGGCAACTTCTACTAACTATGGCTACACCTTC.

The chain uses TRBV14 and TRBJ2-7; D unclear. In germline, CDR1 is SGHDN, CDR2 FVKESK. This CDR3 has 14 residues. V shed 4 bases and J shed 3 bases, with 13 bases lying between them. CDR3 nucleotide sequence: TGTGCCAGCAGCCGCCTGACCTTCGGCTACGAGCAGTACTTC. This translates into CASSRLTFGYEQYF. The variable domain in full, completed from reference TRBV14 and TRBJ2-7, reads EAGVTQFPSHSVIEKGQTVTLRCDPISGHDNLYWYRRVMGKEIKFLLHFVKESKQDESGMPNNRFLAERTGGTYSTLKVQPAELEDSGVYFCASSRLTFGYEQYFGPGTRLTVT.

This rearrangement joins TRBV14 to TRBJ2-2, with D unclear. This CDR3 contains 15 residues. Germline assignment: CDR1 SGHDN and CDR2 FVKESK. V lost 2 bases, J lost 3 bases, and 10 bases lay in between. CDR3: CASSQSRLYTGELFF. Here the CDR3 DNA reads TGTGCCAGCAGCCAATCACGGCTGTACACCGGGGAGCTGTTTTTT.

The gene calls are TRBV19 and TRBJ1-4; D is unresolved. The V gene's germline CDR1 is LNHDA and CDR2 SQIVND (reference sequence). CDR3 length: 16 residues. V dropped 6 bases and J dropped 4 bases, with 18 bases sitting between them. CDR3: CASSLFGSSGNEKLFF. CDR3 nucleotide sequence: TGTGCCAGTAGCTTGTTCGGATCTAGCGGTAATGAAAAACTGTTTTTT.

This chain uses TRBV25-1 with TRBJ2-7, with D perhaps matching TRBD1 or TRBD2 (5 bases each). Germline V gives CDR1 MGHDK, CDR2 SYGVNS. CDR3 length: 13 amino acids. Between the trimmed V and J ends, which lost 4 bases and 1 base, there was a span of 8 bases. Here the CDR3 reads CASSVGGSYEQYF. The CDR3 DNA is TGTGCCAGCAGTGTTGGGGGATCCTACGAGCAGTACTTC.

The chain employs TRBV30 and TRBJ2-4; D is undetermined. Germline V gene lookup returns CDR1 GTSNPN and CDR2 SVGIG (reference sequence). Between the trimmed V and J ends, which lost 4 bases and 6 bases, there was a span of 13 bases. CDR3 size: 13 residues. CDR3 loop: CAWKGKPGNIQYF. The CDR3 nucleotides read TGTGCCTGGAAAGGGAAACCCGGAAACATTCAGTACTTC. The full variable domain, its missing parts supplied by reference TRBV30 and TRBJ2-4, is SQTIHQWPATLVQPVGSPLSLECTVEGTSNPNLYWYRQAAGRGLQLLFYSVGIGQISSEVPQNLSASRPQDRQFILSSKKLLLSDSGFYLCAWKGKPGNIQYFGAGTRLSVL.

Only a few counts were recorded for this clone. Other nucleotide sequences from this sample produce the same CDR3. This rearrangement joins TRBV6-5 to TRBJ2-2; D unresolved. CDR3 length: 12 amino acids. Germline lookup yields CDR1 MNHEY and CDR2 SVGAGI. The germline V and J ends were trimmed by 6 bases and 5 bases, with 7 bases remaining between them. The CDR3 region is CASSRSTGELFF. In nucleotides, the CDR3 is TGTGCCAGCAGCCGCTCGACCGGGGAGCTGTTTTTT.

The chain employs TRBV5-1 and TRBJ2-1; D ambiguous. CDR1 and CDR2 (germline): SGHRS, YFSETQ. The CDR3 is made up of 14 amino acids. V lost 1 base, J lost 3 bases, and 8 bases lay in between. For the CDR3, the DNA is TGCGCCAGCAGCTTGTGGCGGAACTACAATGAGCAGTTCTTC. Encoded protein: CASSLWRNYNEQFF.

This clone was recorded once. This CDR3 is CASSQNPTRGQNQPQHF. The CDR3 DNA sequence: TGCGCCAGCAGCCAAAACCCTACCAGGGGGCAGAATCAGCCCCAGCATTTT. This chain connects TRBV4-1 to TRBJ1-5, with TRBD1 identical over 8 bases. V lost 2 bases to trimming and J lost 4 bases; unmatched junction nucleotides: 10. Germline CDR1 reads MGHRA; CDR2 reads YSYEKL. This CDR3 is 17 amino acids long.

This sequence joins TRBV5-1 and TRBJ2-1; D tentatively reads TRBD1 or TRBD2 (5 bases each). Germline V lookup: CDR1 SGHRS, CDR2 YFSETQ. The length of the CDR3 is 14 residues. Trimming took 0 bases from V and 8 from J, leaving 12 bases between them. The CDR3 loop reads CASSLGQPGYEQFF. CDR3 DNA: TGCGCCAGCAGCTTGGGACAGCCGGGATATGAGCAGTTCTTC.

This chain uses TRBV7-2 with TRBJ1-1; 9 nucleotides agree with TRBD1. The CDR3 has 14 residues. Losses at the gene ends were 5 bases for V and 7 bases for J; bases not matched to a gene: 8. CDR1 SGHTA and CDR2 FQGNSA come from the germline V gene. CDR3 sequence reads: CASSPEQGAGEAFF. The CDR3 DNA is TGTGCCAGCAGCCCCGAACAGGGGGCGGGTGAAGCTTTCTTT.

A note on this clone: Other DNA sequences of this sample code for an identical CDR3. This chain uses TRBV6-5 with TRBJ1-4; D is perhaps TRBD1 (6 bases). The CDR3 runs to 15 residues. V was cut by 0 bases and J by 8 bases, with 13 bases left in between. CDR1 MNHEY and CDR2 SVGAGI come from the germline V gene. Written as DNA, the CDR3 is TGTGCCAGCAGTTACTCAACAGGGTTGGGAGAAAAACTGTTTTTT. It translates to CASSYSTGLGEKLFF.

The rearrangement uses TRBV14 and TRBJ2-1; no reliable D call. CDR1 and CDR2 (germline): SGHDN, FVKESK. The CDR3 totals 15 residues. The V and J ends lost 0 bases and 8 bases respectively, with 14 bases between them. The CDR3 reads CASSQDRRPSDEQFF. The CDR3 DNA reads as TGTGCCAGCAGCCAAGATAGGCGACCTTCTGATGAGCAGTTCTTC.

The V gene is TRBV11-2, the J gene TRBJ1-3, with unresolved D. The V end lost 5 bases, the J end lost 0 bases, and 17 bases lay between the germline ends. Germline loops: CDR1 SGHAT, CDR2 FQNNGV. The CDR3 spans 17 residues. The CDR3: CASSTTLRLISGNTIYF. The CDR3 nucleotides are TGTGCCAGCAGCACTACCCTCAGGCTTATCTCTGGAAACACCATATATTTT.

CDR3 sequence reads: CASSFGAFSNQPQHF. The CDR3 bases are TGTGCCAGCAGCTTTGGCGCCTTCTCCAATCAGCCCCAGCATTTT. The V gene is TRBV7-8, the J gene TRBJ1-5, with D unresolved. Germline V gene lookup returns CDR1 SGHVS and CDR2 FQNEAQ. The CDR3 runs 15 residues. Trimming pared 3 bases from V and 3 bases from J, leaving 12 bases between.

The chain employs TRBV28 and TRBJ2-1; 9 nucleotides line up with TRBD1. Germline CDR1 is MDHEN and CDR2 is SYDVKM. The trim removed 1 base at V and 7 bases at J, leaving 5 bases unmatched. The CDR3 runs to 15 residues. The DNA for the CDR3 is TGTGCCAGCAGTTTATCGGGACAGGGTGGAAATGAGCAGTTCTTC. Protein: CASSLSGQGGNEQFF.